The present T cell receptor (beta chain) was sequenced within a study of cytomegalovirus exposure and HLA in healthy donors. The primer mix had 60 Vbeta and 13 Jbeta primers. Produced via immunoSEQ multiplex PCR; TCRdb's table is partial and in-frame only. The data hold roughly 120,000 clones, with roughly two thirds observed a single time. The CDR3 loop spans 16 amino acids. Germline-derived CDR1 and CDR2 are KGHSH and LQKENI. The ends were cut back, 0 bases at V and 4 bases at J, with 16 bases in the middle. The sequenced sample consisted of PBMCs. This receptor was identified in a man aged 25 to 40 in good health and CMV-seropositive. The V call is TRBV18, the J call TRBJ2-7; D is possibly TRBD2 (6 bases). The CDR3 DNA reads TGTGCCAGCTCACCACCGGTGGGGGGAAGTGAGTACGAGCAGTACTTC. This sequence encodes CASSPPVGGSEYEQYF.